This record looks at one TCR beta chain sequence and its context. Its antigen is as yet unknown. Primers: 60 Vbeta forward and 13 Jbeta reverse. Profiling relied on immunoSEQ multiplex PCR, and the TCRdb table lists in-frame clones only, not all of them. This table holds some 160,000 clones, around four fifths found once. This CDR3 has 13 residues. The V end lost 4 bases, the J end lost 15 bases, and 20 bases lay between the germline ends. CDR1 SGHKS and CDR2 YYEKEE come from the germline V gene (reference sequence). These data belong to a study of cytomegalovirus exposure and HLA in healthy donors. Study details: About 85 million unique TCR sequences came from HLA-typed donors in an early release.

Broader study findings: In an earlier analysis, about 87% or about 30%: the productive usage of most TCR beta V segments.

The sequence was obtained from a male donor in good health and CMV-seronegative. Sequencing was carried out using PBMCs. The rearrangement uses TRBV5-5 and TRBJ2-1; D is uncertain. DNA of the CDR3: TGTGCCAGCAGCGTGGGCGTGGATTCGAGGCGGTTCTTC. Its protein is CASSVGVDSRRFF.